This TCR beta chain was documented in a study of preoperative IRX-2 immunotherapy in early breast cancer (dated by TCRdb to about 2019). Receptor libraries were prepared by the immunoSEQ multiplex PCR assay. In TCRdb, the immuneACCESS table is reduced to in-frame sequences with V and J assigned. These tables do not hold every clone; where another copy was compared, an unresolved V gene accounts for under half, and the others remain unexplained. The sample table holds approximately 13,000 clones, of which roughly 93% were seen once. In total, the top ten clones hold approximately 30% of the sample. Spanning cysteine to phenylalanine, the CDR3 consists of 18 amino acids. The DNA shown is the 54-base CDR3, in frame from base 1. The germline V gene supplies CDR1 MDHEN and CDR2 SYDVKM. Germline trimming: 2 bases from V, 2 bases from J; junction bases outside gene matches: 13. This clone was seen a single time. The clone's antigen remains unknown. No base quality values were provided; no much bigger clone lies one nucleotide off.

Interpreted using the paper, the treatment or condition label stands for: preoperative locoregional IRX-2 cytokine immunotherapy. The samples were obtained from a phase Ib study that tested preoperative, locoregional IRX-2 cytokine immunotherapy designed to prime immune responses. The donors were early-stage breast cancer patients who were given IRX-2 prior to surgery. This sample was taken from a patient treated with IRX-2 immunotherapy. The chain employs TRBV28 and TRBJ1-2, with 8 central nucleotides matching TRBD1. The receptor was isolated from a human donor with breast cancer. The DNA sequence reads TGTGCCAGCAGTTTAGCTGCGATCTCAGGGGGCCTGAACTATGGCTACACCTTC. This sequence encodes CASSLAAISGGLNYGYTF.